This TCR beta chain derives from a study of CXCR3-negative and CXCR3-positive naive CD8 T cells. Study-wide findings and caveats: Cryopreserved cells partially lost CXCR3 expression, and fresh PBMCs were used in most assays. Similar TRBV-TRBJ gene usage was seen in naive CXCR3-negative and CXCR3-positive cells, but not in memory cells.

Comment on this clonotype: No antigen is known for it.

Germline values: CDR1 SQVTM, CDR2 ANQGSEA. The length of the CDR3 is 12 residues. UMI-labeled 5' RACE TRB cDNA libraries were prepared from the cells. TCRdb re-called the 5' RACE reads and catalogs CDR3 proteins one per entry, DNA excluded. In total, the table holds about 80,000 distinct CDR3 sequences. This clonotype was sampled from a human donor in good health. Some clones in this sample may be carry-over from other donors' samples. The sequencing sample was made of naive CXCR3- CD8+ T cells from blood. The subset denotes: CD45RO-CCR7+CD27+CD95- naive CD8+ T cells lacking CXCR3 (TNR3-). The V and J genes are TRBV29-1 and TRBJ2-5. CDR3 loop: CSVDILGETQYF.